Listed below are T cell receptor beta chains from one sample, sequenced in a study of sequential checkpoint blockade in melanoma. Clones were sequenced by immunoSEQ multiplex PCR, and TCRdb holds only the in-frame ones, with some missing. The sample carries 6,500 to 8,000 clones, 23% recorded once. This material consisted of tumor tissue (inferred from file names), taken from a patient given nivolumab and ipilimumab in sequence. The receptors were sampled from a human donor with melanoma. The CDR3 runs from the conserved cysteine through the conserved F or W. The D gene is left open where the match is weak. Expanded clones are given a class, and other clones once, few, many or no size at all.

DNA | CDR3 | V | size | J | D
TGTGCCAGCACCCCGACTGGGCGTTTCTTTAACGAGCAGTACTTC | CASTPTGRFFNEQYF | TRBV28 | few | TRBJ2-7 | NA
TGTGCCAGCAGTGTAACACTGGGACAGGGGTTCCCCGAGCAGTACTTC | CASSVTLGQGFPEQYF | TRBV6-8 | NA | TRBJ2-7 | TRBD1
TGTGCCAGCAGCCAAGTGGGGGAAGGAAACACCATATATTTT | CASSQVGEGNTIYF | TRBV14 | NA | TRBJ1-3 | NA
TGTGCCAGCAGCTTAATCGATCAGGACGGGGAGCTGTTTTTT | CASSLIDQDGELFF | TRBV11-3 | many | TRBJ2-2 | NA
TGTGCCAGCAGCCCACAACAGGCTTTTAACACTGAAGCTTTCTTT | CASSPQQAFNTEAFF | TRBV11-3 | few | TRBJ1-1 | NA
TGTGCCACCCGATTGACAGCGAACACTGAAGCTTTCTTT | CATRLTANTEAFF | TRBV6-8 | few | TRBJ1-1 | NA
TGCAGCGCCCGGGGTGGGGGTCTCTACGAGCAGTACTTC | CSARGGGLYEQYF | TRBV29-1 | NA | TRBJ2-7 | NA
TGTGCCAGCAGCCCACAGGGGACGTCTGGAAACACCATATATTTT | CASSPQGTSGNTIYF | TRBV11-3 | many | TRBJ1-3 | TRBD1
TGTGCCAGCAGTTATGGCGGGGTCTCCTACGAGCAGTACTTC | CASSYGGVSYEQYF | TRBV6-8 | NA | TRBJ2-7 | NA
TGCGCCAGCAGCAGCGGGACGGGAAAAAACACCGGGGAGCTGTTTTTT | CASSSGTGKNTGELFF | TRBV1 | many | TRBJ2-2 | NA
TGTGCCAGTAGTCCGGGACCTAGGGAGGCCGGGACGGGATACAATGAGCAGTTCTTC | CASSPGPREAGTGYNEQFF | TRBV19 | NA | TRBJ2-1 | NA
TGTGCCAGCAGTCCCCCCGACAGGAAGGGTGGCTACACCTTC | CASSPPDRKGGYTF | TRBV28 | few | TRBJ1-2 | NA
TGCGCCAGCAGCCAACCTCGACGGGGGATCACCGGGGAGCTGTTTTTT | CASSQPRRGITGELFF | TRBV5-1 | NA | TRBJ2-2 | NA
TGTGCCAGCAGCTACGCCCAGGGACAGGAGATCACAGATACGCAGTATTTT | CASSYAQGQEITDTQYF | TRBV28 | few | TRBJ2-3 | TRBD1
TGTGCCAGCAGTTACTTCCTCTCGGATAAAGCCTACGAGCAGTACTTC | CASSYFLSDKAYEQYF | TRBV6-8 | few | TRBJ2-7 | NA
TGTGCCAGCTCACCACGGGGACAGGGATCACCCGGGGAGCTGTTTTTT | CASSPRGQGSPGELFF | TRBV18 | few | TRBJ2-2 | TRBD1
TGTGCCAGCAGCTTAAATTTGGGCAGAGGGGAGGAAAAACTGTTTTTT | CASSLNLGRGEEKLFF | TRBV11-3 | few | TRBJ1-4 | NA
TGTGCCAGCAGATATACAGTCGGTCAGGGAAACACCATATATTTT | CASRYTVGQGNTIYF | TRBV6-8 | few | TRBJ1-3 | NA
TGTGCCAGCAGACTACGATACCGCGGGACAGGACCGACCTACGAGCAGTACTTC | CASRLRYRGTGPTYEQYF | TRBV6-8 | many | TRBJ2-7 | TRBD1
TGCGCCAGCAGCTTAGTGGCAACTAATGAAAAACTGTTTTTT | CASSLVATNEKLFF | TRBV5-1 | NA | TRBJ1-4 | NA
TGTGCCAGCAGCCAAGATGGGACAGGGCAGCGTAAGCAGTACTTC | CASSQDGTGQRKQYF | TRBV14 | NA | TRBJ2-7 | TRBD1
TGTGCCAGCAGTTACTCGCGGCAAAACGAGCAGTACTTC | CASSYSRQNEQYF | TRBV6-8 | NA | TRBJ2-7 | NA
TGTGCTAGTGTGGGGGGCCAGGGCTACAATGAGCAGTTCTTC | CASVGGQGYNEQFF | TRBV12-5 | few | TRBJ2-1 | NA
TGTGCCAGCAGCGTAGCGGGGGCGGCGAGGTACGAGCAGTACTTC | CASSVAGAARYEQYF | TRBV28 | few | TRBJ2-7 | TRBD2
TGTGCCACCCGGCAGGGACAGGGGGCCTACGAGCAGTACTTC | CATRQGQGAYEQYF | TRBV18 | NA | TRBJ2-7 | TRBD1
TGTGCCAGCAGAACATTAGCGGGATACGGAACAGATACGCAGTATTTT | CASRTLAGYGTDTQYF | TRBV28 | NA | TRBJ2-3 | TRBD2
TGCGCCAGCAGTGGAGATTATAATGAAAAACTGTTTTTT | CASSGDYNEKLFF | TRBV10-2 | NA | TRBJ1-4 | NA
TGCAGCGTTACGACGGGGTACCAAGAGACCCAGTACTTC | CSVTTGYQETQYF | TRBV29-1 | NA | TRBJ2-5 | NA
TGCGCCAGCAGTGAATGGGGCGCGGGCTATGGCTACACCTTC | CASSEWGAGYGYTF | TRBV10-2 | NA | TRBJ1-2 | NA
TGTGCCAGCCAGAGGATCGGGCAAGAGACCCAGTACTTC | CASQRIGQETQYF | TRBV19 | NA | TRBJ2-5 | NA
TGTGCCAGCAGCTTCCTAGGCCGAAATGAGCAGTTCTTC | CASSFLGRNEQFF | TRBV7-1 | NA | TRBJ2-1 | NA
TGTGCCAGCAGTTACTCACCGGGACCCTACTCCTACGAGCAGTACTTC | CASSYSPGPYSYEQYF | TRBV6-8 | few | TRBJ2-7 | NA
TGTGCCAGTAGTATACTAGCGGGGGGCACCTCGGAGACCCAGTACTTC | CASSILAGGTSETQYF | TRBV19 | few | TRBJ2-5 | TRBD2
TGTGCCATCAGCGGGGGGCAGTACACCGGGGAGCTGTTTTTT | CAISGGQYTGELFF | TRBV6-8 | few | TRBJ2-2 | TRBD2
TGTGCCAGCAGCTTAGGTCAGGGGACCTACAATGAGCAGTTCTTC | CASSLGQGTYNEQFF | TRBV11-3 | many | TRBJ2-1 | NA
TGTGCCAGCAGTGAAGTCCGGGGACAGGGGAGCGGCTACACCTTC | CASSEVRGQGSGYTF | TRBV6-1 | few | TRBJ1-2 | TRBD1
TGTGCCAGCAGTCGCTCGATGGCGGGCTCCTACGAGCAGTACTTC | CASSRSMAGSYEQYF | TRBV6-8 | few | TRBJ2-7 | NA
TGTGCCAGCAGTTTGGGAGCGGGAGCTAACAATGAGCAGTTCTTC | CASSLGAGANNEQFF | TRBV28 | NA | TRBJ2-1 | TRBD2
TGTGCCAGCAGTTTGGCGGGACTAGCGGGAGCAGATACGCAGTATTTT | CASSLAGLAGADTQYF | TRBV28 | NA | TRBJ2-3 | TRBD2
TGTGCCAGCAGCGTATCGCGGGGGGTCTACAATGAGCAGTTCTTC | CASSVSRGVYNEQFF | TRBV9 | few | TRBJ2-1 | TRBD2
TGTGCCAGCAGCTCGGACGGGACAGGGTCGCGGGAGCAGTACTTC | CASSSDGTGSREQYF | TRBV11-3 | few | TRBJ2-7 | TRBD1
TGTGCCAGCAGCAGACGATCGGACACCTACGAGCAGTACTTC | CASSRRSDTYEQYF | TRBV11-3 | medium-sized | TRBJ2-7 | NA
TGTGCCAGCAGTTACGTCGTGGGGGGATGGATGACAGATACGCAGTATTTT | CASSYVVGGWMTDTQYF | TRBV6-8 | few | TRBJ2-3 | NA
TGCAGTGCTGAGGGACAGGGGGCCGGGGAGCTGTTTTTT | CSAEGQGAGELFF | TRBV29-1 | NA | TRBJ2-2 | TRBD1
TGTGCCACCAGCAGGAGCGGGAGGCCCAGGACCGGGGAGCTGTTTTTT | CATSRSGRPRTGELFF | TRBV15 | few | TRBJ2-2 | TRBD2
TGTGCCAGCCTCCGGGACAGGGGCTACGAGCAGTACTTC | CASLRDRGYEQYF | TRBV9 | few | TRBJ2-7 | TRBD1
TGCGCCAGCACCGAATCCGGGCCGCGCTCTGGAAACACCATATATTTT | CASTESGPRSGNTIYF | TRBV5-1 | NA | TRBJ1-3 | NA
TGCGCCAGCAGCCAAGATAGGGCAGGGCAGGGTCTCGACGAGCAGTACTTC | CASSQDRAGQGLDEQYF | TRBV4-1 | many | TRBJ2-7 | NA
TGTGCCAGCAGGTCGACAGTTACCACAGATACGCAGTATTTT | CASRSTVTTDTQYF | TRBV28 | NA | TRBJ2-3 | NA
TGTGCCAGTAGTATTGGAGCGATCAACACCGGGGAGCTGTTTTTT | CASSIGAINTGELFF | TRBV19 | NA | TRBJ2-2 | NA
TGCAGCGTTGTGGCGGGGTCCCATGGCTACACCTTC | CSVVAGSHGYTF | TRBV29-1 | NA | TRBJ1-2 | NA